The 4 T cell receptor beta chains below were found in one sample sequenced in a study of OX40 agonist ivuxolimab in advanced cancers. The data were produced by immunoSEQ multiplex PCR, yet TCRdb's version contains in-frame clones alone and is incomplete. The profile shows about 89,000 clones, about 86% of them singletons. The sequencing used CD4+ or CD8+ T cells sorted from blood, collected in a trial of the OX40 agonist ivuxolimab. Source of these receptors: an adult with an advanced solid tumor such as melanoma, head and neck, liver or kidney cancer.

The J gene is TRBJ2-2, the V gene TRBV7-2; TRBD2 matches at 9 bases. V gave up 2 bases and J gave up 6 bases; unmatched junction bases: 7. In germline, CDR1 is SGHTA, CDR2 FQGNSA. There are 16 residues in the CDR3. CDR3 residues: CASSLSPAGGSGELFF. Here the CDR3 DNA reads TGTGCCAGCAGCTTAAGCCCAGCGGGGGGATCCGGGGAGCTGTTTTTT. The full variable domain, rest sourced from reference TRBV7-2 and TRBJ2-2, is GAGVSQSPSNKVTEKGKDVELRCDPISGHTALYWYRQSLGQGLEFLIYFQGNSAPDKSGLPSDRFSAERTGGSVSTLTIQRTQQEDSAVYLCASSLSPAGGSGELFFGEGSRLTVL.

The chain combines TRBV6-6 with TRBJ1-4; perhaps TRBD1 as D (6 bases). There are 15 residues in the CDR3. V gave up 6 bases and J gave up 5 bases, with 16 bases separating them. Germline-derived CDR1 and CDR2 are MNHNY and SVGAGI (reference sequence). Here the CDR3 reads CASREYRAPNEKLFF. In nucleotides, the CDR3 is TGTGCCAGCAGGGAGTACAGGGCCCCGAATGAAAAACTGTTTTTT.

The V and J genes are TRBV2 and TRBJ1-5; D might be TRBD1 (6 bases). Germline CDR1 SNHLY, CDR2 FYNNEI. CDR3 length: 12 amino acids. Deletions cut 7 bases from V and 5 bases from J, with 9 bases between. CDR3 protein: CASKGEYQPQHF. In nucleotides, the CDR3 is TGTGCCAGCAAGGGGGAGTATCAGCCCCAGCATTTT. Using reference TRBV2 and TRBJ1-5 for the parts outside the CDR3, the full variable domain is EPEVTQTPSHQVTQMGQEVILRCVPISNHLYFYWYRQILGQKVEFLVSFYNNEISEKSEIFDDQFSVERPDGSNFTLKIRSTKLEDSAMYFCASKGEYQPQHFGDGTRLSIL.

This clone came up once. The chain combines TRBV6-5 with TRBJ1-2; D ambiguous. Trimming cost V 3 bases and J 2 bases, with 16 bases left between them. This CDR3 has 16 amino acids. Germline lookup yields CDR1 MNHEY and CDR2 SVGAGI. The CDR3 coding sequence is TGTGCCAGCAGTTATTTCAGGACTCCGCCCAACTATGGCTACACCTTC. As protein: CASSYFRTPPNYGYTF.